This TCR beta chain was recorded in a study of T cell repertoires in cytomegalovirus infection. Using its own MiXCR run on the reads, TCRdb lists one record per CDR3 protein. The sample has about 740,000 distinct CDR3 sequences, less than 40% seen once. This clonotype was picked up many times. CDR3 size: 13 residues. V was pared by 4 bases and J by 2 bases, with 8 bases between. Sequencing was performed on PBMCs. The gene calls are TRBV12-3 or TRBV12-4 and TRBJ2-5, with D tentatively TRBD1 (5 bases). The sequence was collected from a human donor in good health (CMV status not recorded). Some clones in this sample may be carry-over from other donors' samples. CDR3 residues: CASSWGGQETQYF. The CDR3 DNA is TGTGCCAGCAGTTGGGGCGGACAAGAGACCCAGTACTTC.